The rows below give T cell receptor beta chains drawn from one sample of a study of blood T cell repertoires in COVID-19. Sequencing was performed with immunoSEQ multiplex PCR; in TCRdb, only in-frame clones are kept and a portion is missing. Among 110,000 or so clones listed, roughly 80% were seen once. The sequencing sample was made of peripheral blood. These TCRs come from a woman of 80 years or more with acute or convalescent COVID-19. Both conserved end residues are part of each CDR3. The D gene is left open where the match is weak. Expanded clones get a size class; other rows say once, few or many, or leave the size out.

V,size,D,J,CDR3,DNA
TRBV28,NA,NA,TRBJ1-6,CASSDDRLVVNSPLHF,TGTGCCAGCAGTGACGACAGGCTGGTGGTGAATTCACCCCTCCACTTT
TRBV30,NA,TRBD1,TRBJ1-5,CAWNRGNQPQHF,TGTGCCTGGAACAGGGGGAATCAGCCCCAGCATTTT
TRBV3-1/TRBV3-2,NA,NA,TRBJ1-4,CASSLRTVNEKLFF,TGTGCCAGCAGCCTCAGGACAGTCAATGAAAAACTGTTTTTT
TRBV18,NA,NA,TRBJ2-3,CASSLLVPPSTDTQYF,TGTGCCAGCTCACTACTCGTCCCTCCTAGCACAGATACGCAGTATTTT
TRBV5-1,NA,NA,TRBJ2-5,CASSLWTPAETQYF,TGCGCCAGCAGCTTGTGGACTCCCGCGGAGACCCAGTACTTC
TRBV29-1,NA,NA,TRBJ1-1,CSVEGEGGAKTEAFF,TGCAGCGTTGAGGGGGAGGGGGGCGCAAAGACTGAAGCTTTCTTT
TRBV7-9,NA,NA,TRBJ1-1,CASSLGGMTEAFF,TGTGCCAGCAGCTTAGGCGGGATGACTGAAGCTTTCTTT
TRBV7-2,NA,TRBD1,TRBJ1-2,CASTQRDSFYGYTF,TGTGCCAGCACCCAAAGGGACAGCTTCTATGGCTACACCTTC
TRBV5-1,NA,TRBD1,TRBJ1-6,CASSLGTGPNSPLHF,TGCGCCAGCAGCTTGGGGACAGGACCCAATTCACCCCTCCACTTT
TRBV6-2/TRBV6-3,NA,TRBD2,TRBJ2-1,CASSPGAVSGRFPYNEQFF,TGTGCCAGCAGCCCAGGGGCCGTTAGCGGGAGATTCCCGTACAATGAGCAGTTCTTC
TRBV7-8,NA,NA,TRBJ1-1,CASSSTASNTEAFF,TGTGCCAGCAGCTCGACAGCTTCGAACACTGAAGCTTTCTTT
TRBV5-1,NA,NA,TRBJ2-3,CASSFRQHTDTQYF,TGCGCCAGCAGCTTTAGACAACACACAGATACGCAGTATTTT
TRBV29-1,NA,TRBD1,TRBJ2-3,CSVNTGDGTDTQYF,TGCAGCGTAAATACAGGGGATGGCACAGATACGCAGTATTTT
TRBV5-4,NA,NA,TRBJ1-4,CASSLAGQRNNEKLFF,TGTGCCAGCAGCTTGGCAGGACAGAGAAACAATGAAAAACTGTTTTTT
TRBV4-1,NA,NA,TRBJ1-1,CASSQGGVNTEAFF,TGCGCCAGCAGCCAGGGGGGGGTAAACACTGAAGCTTTCTTT
TRBV28,NA,TRBD2,TRBJ2-7,CASSSRLAGSTYEQYF,TGTGCCAGCAGTTCCCGACTAGCGGGAAGCACCTACGAGCAGTACTTC
TRBV18,NA,TRBD1,TRBJ2-2,CASSPIYSGTGGTTGELFF,TGTGCCAGCTCACCCATATACTCCGGGACAGGGGGCACCACCGGGGAGCTGTTTTTT
TRBV19,NA,TRBD1,TRBJ1-5,CASSIGRDRGNQPQHF,TGTGCCAGTAGTATAGGGAGGGACAGGGGAAATCAGCCCCAGCATTTT
TRBV20-1,NA,NA,TRBJ1-2,CSAAGGGYTF,TGCAGTGCCGCCGGAGGAGGCTACACCTTC
TRBV28,NA,NA,TRBJ2-3,CASSSPGVERADTQYF,TGTGCCAGCAGTTCCCCCGGGGTCGAGAGAGCGGATACGCAGTATTTT
TRBV3-1/TRBV3-2,NA,TRBD2,TRBJ2-5,CASSQAGGGETQYF,TGTGCCAGCAGCCAAGCGGGAGGGGGGGAGACCCAGTACTTC
TRBV20-1,NA,NA,TRBJ2-3,CSASKPTRSSTDTQYF,TGCAGTGCTAGTAAACCGACTAGGTCTAGCACAGATACGCAGTATTTT
TRBV3-1/TRBV3-2,NA,NA,TRBJ1-1,CASSHMNTEAFF,TGTGCCAGCAGCCACATGAACACTGAAGCTTTCTTT
TRBV11-3,NA,NA,TRBJ2-4,CASSPQANIQYF,TGTGCCAGCAGCCCCCAAGCCAACATTCAGTACTTC
TRBV7-2,once,NA,TRBJ2-4,CASSLLTTLAKNIQYF,TGTGCCAGCAGCTTATTAACTACTTTAGCCAAAAACATTCAGTACTTC
TRBV6-5,NA,NA,TRBJ2-2,CASRRGTPNTGELFF,TGTGCCAGCAGGCGCGGGACTCCGAACACCGGGGAGCTGTTTTTT